Detailed here is one T cell receptor (beta chain). Some clones are missing from TCRdb's copy, which holds only in-frame ones; the method was immunoSEQ multiplex PCR. Of 190,000 or so clones listed, approximately 92% are singletons. Germline V CDR1 and CDR2: KGHSH, LQKENI. The junction had 5 bases not matched to a gene; V was cut back by 2 bases and J by 5 bases. This CDR3 is built from 14 residues. The entry originates in a study of shared clonotypes between healthy human individuals. The V call is TRBV18, the J call TRBJ2-7, with TRBD2 identical over 8 bases. Sequenced: naive CD4+ T cells sorted from blood. The subset was: CD45RA+ positively selected. The receptor was isolated from a woman aged 25 to 45 in good health. The CDR3 DNA sequence: TGTGCCAGCTCACCAATTAGCGGGACCAACGAGCAGTACTTC. This translates into CASSPISGTNEQYF.